These 10 T cell receptor beta chains came from one sample sequenced in a study of blood T cell repertoires in COVID-19. The assay was immunoSEQ multiplex PCR, and TCRdb's table has in-frame clones only and misses some. Of fewer than 300,000 clones detected, roughly 93% appear once; the ten largest clones hold 2.3%. The sequencing sample was made of PBMCs or T cells enriched from blood (not recorded which). The source is a middle-aged woman with acute COVID-19.

The V gene is TRBV4-1, the J gene TRBJ1-2; 7 bases align to TRBD1. Per germline, CDR1 MGHRA and CDR2 YSYEKL. The length of the CDR3 is 16 residues. V lost 1 base and J lost 2; bases outside the gene matches: 7. CDR3 in DNA: TGCGCCAGCAGCCAAGTACCGTCGACAGGGAACTATGGCTACACCTTC. Translating gives CASSQVPSTGNYGYTF.

This clone has just one count. Here the CDR3 DNA reads TGTGCCAGCTCACCAGTCCCGGGATCGACTAATGAAAAACTGTTTTTT. The encoded protein is CASSPVPGSTNEKLFF. The chain joins TRBV18 to TRBJ1-4; D is uncertain. Per germline, CDR1 KGHSH and CDR2 LQKENI. V dropped 2 bases and J dropped 2 bases, with 12 bases sitting between them. CDR3 length: 16 residues. Complete variable domain (other parts from reference TRBV18 and TRBJ1-4): NAGVMQNPRHLVRRRGQEARLRCSPMKGHSHVYWYRQLPEEGLKFMVYLQKENIIDESGMPKERFSAEFPKEGPSILRIQQVVRGDSAAYFCASSPVPGSTNEKLFFGSGTQLSVL.

The chain combines TRBV19 with TRBJ2-3; D is perhaps TRBD2 (5 bases). Between the trimmed V and J ends, which lost 0 bases and 4 bases, there was a span of 17 bases. The CDR3 covers 17 residues. Per germline, CDR1 LNHDA and CDR2 SQIVND (reference sequence). The CDR3 protein is CASSIEALERNPDTQYF. CDR3 nucleotide sequence: TGTGCCAGTAGTATAGAAGCCCTCGAGCGGAACCCAGATACGCAGTATTTT.

A single count supports this clone. V is TRBV12-3 or TRBV12-4 and J is TRBJ1-5, with D possibly matching TRBD1 (6 bases). Trimming removed 4 bases from V and 9 bases from J, with 13 bases in between. The CDR3 covers 13 residues. CDR3 region: CASSSGTHGPQHF. CDR3 DNA sequence: TGTGCCAGCAGTTCCGGGACACACGGGCCCCAGCATTTT.

The chain carries TRBV7-2 and TRBJ1-2; TRBD1 might be the D (6 bases). CDR3 length: 13 residues. Looked up from germline, CDR1 is SGHTA and CDR2 is FQGNSA. The V end lost 10 bases, the J end lost 5 bases, and 17 bases lay between the germline ends. The CDR3 spells CAKTSGQSYGYTF. In DNA form, the CDR3 reads TGTGCCAAAACATCCGGACAGAGTTATGGCTACACCTTC.

The chain links TRBV29-1 to TRBJ2-3; the match to TRBD1 covers 11 bases. Germline assignment: CDR1 SQVTM and CDR2 ANQGSEA. V dropped 2 bases and J dropped 4; count of bases not matched to a gene: 5. There are 15 residues in the CDR3. CDR3 bases: TGCAGCGTTGAATTCTGGACAGGGGGCCCAGATACGCAGTATTTT. Amino acid sequence: CSVEFWTGGPDTQYF.

The sample holds one count of this clone. The chain combines TRBV7-2 with TRBJ2-7; D possibly corresponds to TRBD1 (6 bases). The germline gives CDR1 SGHTA, CDR2 FQGNSA. This CDR3 contains 17 residues. V was clipped by 5 bases and J by 2 bases, with 22 bases between them. CDR3 DNA: TGTGCCAGCAGCCTGCTACCCGCAGGGGTAAACCCCTACGAGCAGTACTTC. It encodes CASSLLPAGVNPYEQYF. Full variable domain (missing parts from reference TRBV7-2 and TRBJ2-7): GAGVSQSPSNKVTEKGKDVELRCDPISGHTALYWYRQSLGQGLEFLIYFQGNSAPDKSGLPSDRFSAERTGGSVSTLTIQRTQQEDSAVYLCASSLLPAGVNPYEQYFGPGTRLTVT.

The chain has TRBV6-1 and TRBJ1-5; a weak D match, TRBD1 (6 bases). The CDR3 is 15 residues long. V lost 2 bases and J 5 bases, leaving 13 bases between the germline ends. Germline V lookup: CDR1 MNHNS, CDR2 SASEGT. CDR3 sequence reads: CASSEQGIVYQPQHF. CDR3 nucleotides: TGTGCCAGCAGTGAACAGGGGATTGTGTATCAGCCCCAGCATTTT.

Concerning this clone itself: The same CDR3 is also encoded by other DNA sequences in this sample. The genes are TRBV5-4 and TRBJ2-2; 12 bases map to TRBD2. After removal of 0 bases from V and 6 bases from J, the junction contained 0 bases not matched to a gene. The CDR3 loop spans 15 amino acids. Germline values: CDR1 SGHNT, CDR2 YYREEE (reference sequence). CDR3 coding DNA: TGTGCCAGCAGCTTGGGACTAGCGGGAGCCGGGGAGCTGTTTTTT. This sequence encodes CASSLGLAGAGELFF.

The chain employs TRBV14 and TRBJ1-6, with 11 bases identical to TRBD1. The trim removed 4 bases at V and 9 bases at J, leaving 11 bases unmatched. CDR1 and CDR2 (germline): SGHDN, FVKESK. The CDR3 loop spans 17 amino acids. CDR3 region: CASSPRPGTGGGSPLHF. CDR3 sequence (DNA): TGTGCCAGCAGCCCGCGTCCCGGGACAGGGGGAGGTTCACCCCTCCACTTT.